This T cell receptor (beta chain) was identified during a study of PD-1 blockade in mismatch repair-deficient tumors. The wider study: All were previously treated, progressing patients with some twelve mismatch repair-deficient cancer types.

Comment on this clone: The antigen remains unidentified.

Trimming removed 6 bases at V and 3 bases at J, with 9 bases between. Germline assignment: CDR1 MNHEY and CDR2 SMNVEV (reference sequence). The CDR3 runs 13 residues. TCRdb's table, derived via immunoSEQ multiplex PCR, lists solely in-frame clones and lacks some. The data contain more than 40,000 clones, approximately 81% of them singletons. Every patient had mismatch repair deficiency by PCR or immunohistochemistry. TCRs were sequenced from a few patients responding to pembrolizumab. General study points: After pembrolizumab, tumor-resident clones rose rapidly, then generally contracted before radiologic responses.

The chain has TRBV27 and TRBJ1-5; D is uncertain. This TCR was recovered from an adult with mismatch repair-deficient cancer. Sample: peripheral blood, taken about 20 weeks after starting pembrolizumab. The CDR3 loop reads CASRTDVNQPQHF. CDR3 DNA sequence: TGTGCCAGCAGAACAGACGTCAATCAGCCCCAGCATTTT.